These 27 T cell receptor beta chains were all obtained from the same sample, sequenced in a study of control samples from healthy donors and cancer patients. Assay used: immunoSEQ multiplex PCR; TCRdb lists only in-frame clones, some missing. The table records 65,000 to 100,000 clones, around 87% of them present only once. Material: blood. These receptors were collected from a man aged 50 or older in good health.

This rearrangement joins TRBV4-3 to TRBJ1-3; D unclear. Trimming took off 2 bases at V and 0 bases at J, with 14 bases between the two ends. Germline CDR1 LGHNA, CDR2 YSLEER. This CDR3 has 17 amino acids. The CDR3 bases are TGCGCCAGCAGCCAAACCCAAGGGTCCTACTCTGGAAACACCATATATTTT. Protein: CASSQTQGSYSGNTIYF.

The chain joins TRBV24-1 to TRBJ1-3; perhaps TRBD1 as D (5 bases). Germline loops: CDR1 KGHDR, CDR2 SFDVKD. This CDR3 comprises 14 residues. The germline V and J ends were trimmed by 3 bases and 4 bases, with 9 bases remaining between them. The CDR3 loop is CATSDGHRGNTIYF. CDR3 DNA: TGTGCCACCAGTGATGGTCACAGGGGAAACACCATATATTTT.

This rearrangement joins TRBV24-1 to TRBJ2-7; D could derive from TRBD1 or TRBD2 (6 bases each). Germline V CDR1 and CDR2: KGHDR, SFDVKD. The CDR3 sequence is 16 residues long. V gave up 4 bases and J gave up 3 bases, with 18 bases separating them. CDR3 sequence: CATSDQLAGEFYEQYV. The CDR3 coding sequence is TGTGCCACCAGTGACCAACTAGCAGGGGAGTTCTACGAGCAGTACGTC.

V usage is TRBV5-6 and J usage is TRBJ2-3; 8 bases are shared with TRBD2. CDR1 and CDR2 from the germline V gene are SGHDT and YYEEEE. V shed 2 bases and J 4 bases; nucleotides not matched to a gene: 6. This CDR3 is built from 15 residues. CDR3 nucleotides: TGTGCCAGCAGCTTTGGGGCGGGGGGTTCAGATACGCAGTATTTT. Amino acids: CASSFGAGGSDTQYF.

V gene TRBV5-8 combines with J gene TRBJ1-5; no firm D call. The CDR3 contains 15 residues. V lost 1 base and J 5 bases, leaving 13 bases between the germline ends. Per the germline V gene, CDR1 is SGHTS and CDR2 is YDEGEE. CDR3 in DNA: TGTGCCAGCAGCTTGCCGGGGAAACTCGATCAGCCCCAGCATTTT. Amino acids: CASSLPGKLDQPQHF.

V is TRBV6-5 and J is TRBJ1-1; the D is unclear. Germline CDR1 and CDR2: MNHEY and SVGAGI. The CDR3 length is 12 residues. V dropped 11 bases and J dropped 0 bases, with 10 bases sitting between them. CDR3: CAAGEMNTEAFF. For the CDR3, the DNA is TGTGCCGCCGGGGAGATGAACACTGAAGCTTTCTTT.

The chain carries TRBV9 and TRBJ2-3; the D gene is possibly TRBD2 (5 bases). CDR1 and CDR2 (germline): SGDLS, YYNGEE. CDR3 size: 15 residues. V was trimmed by 0 bases and J by 3 bases, leaving 11 bases between them. CDR3 amino acids: CASSVVPDSTDTQYF. CDR3 bases: TGTGCCAGCAGCGTAGTTCCGGACTCGACAGATACGCAGTATTTT. The full variable domain, in which reference TRBV9 and TRBJ2-3 provide the parts outside the CDR3, is DSGVTQTPKHLITATGQRVTLRCSPRSGDLSVYWYQQSLDQGLQFLIQYYNGEERAKGNILERFSAQQFPDLHSELNLSSLELGDSALYFCASSVVPDSTDTQYFGPGTRLTVL.

The J gene is TRBJ2-1, the V gene TRBV24-1, with a weak D call TRBD1 (6 bases). The germline gives CDR1 KGHDR, CDR2 SFDVKD. There are 16 residues in the CDR3. Trimming shortened V by 1 base and J by 0 bases, and 9 bases separated the two germline ends. CDR3 in DNA: TGTGCCACCAGTGATTTAGGGACAAGCTCCTACAATGAGCAGTTCTTC. Protein product: CATSDLGTSSYNEQFF.

V is TRBV5-1 and J is TRBJ1-2; 7 positions agree with TRBD1. Per germline, CDR1 SGHRS and CDR2 YFSETQ. V shed 3 bases and J 5 bases; nucleotides not matched to a gene: 10. This CDR3 comprises 15 residues. CDR3 bases: TGCGCCAGCAGCTCCCCGACAGGGTTTGGGTATGGCTACACCTTC. Its protein product is CASSSPTGFGYGYTF.

The rearrangement links TRBV6-6 to TRBJ2-1; D uncertain. V lost 5 bases to trimming and J lost 5 bases, with 13 bases between them. Germline CDR1 MNHNY, CDR2 SVGAGI (reference sequence). This CDR3 spans 14 amino acids. The DNA for the CDR3 is TGTGCCAGCAGTCGGACGGGCTTTAACAATGAGCAGTTCTTC. Amino acid sequence: CASSRTGFNNEQFF.

The chain joins TRBV4-1 to TRBJ1-1, with TRBD1 matching over 9 bases. The germline V gene has CDR1 MGHRA and CDR2 YSYEKL. The CDR3 sequence is 16 residues long. V was pared by 2 bases and J by 5 bases, with 9 bases of the junction left unmatched. CDR3 amino acids: CASSQTRGQGETEAFF. CDR3 nucleotide sequence: TGCGCCAGCAGCCAAACCCGGGGACAGGGAGAAACTGAAGCTTTCTTT.

The chain is built from TRBV10-3 and TRBJ2-7; the match to TRBD2 covers 9 bases. Per germline, CDR1 ENHRY and CDR2 SYGVKD. The CDR3 sequence is 14 residues long. V trimming: 3 bases; J trimming: 3 bases; junction bases outside the gene matches: 3. The CDR3 nucleotides read TGTGCCATCAGTGATGAGACTAGCGGCTACGAGCAGTACTTC. Translated, it gives CAISDETSGYEQYF.

The chain is built from TRBV9 and TRBJ2-7; D is uncertain. This CDR3 is built from 16 residues. V dropped 0 bases and J dropped 0 bases, with 13 bases sitting between them. Per germline, CDR1 SGDLS and CDR2 YYNGEE. CDR3 protein: CASSVDGQRASYEQYF. As DNA, the CDR3 is TGTGCCAGCAGCGTAGATGGGCAGCGTGCCTCCTACGAGCAGTACTTC.

Concerning this clone itself: Mismatch with germline at one junction end may stem from a read error. The rearrangement uses TRBV9 and TRBJ2-1, with TRBD2 matching 9 bases. CDR1 is SGDLS and CDR2 is YYNGEE in the germline V gene. There are 15 residues in the CDR3. The CDR3 coding sequence is TGCGCCAGCAGCGCGGGGGGGGGAGGGCCCGTTGAGCAGTTCTTC. This encodes CASSAGGGGPVEQFF.

The chain employs TRBV7-3 and TRBJ1-1; D is unclear. The CDR3 spans 15 residues. Germline CDR1 SGHTA, CDR2 FQGTGA. Trimming pared 1 base from V and 5 bases from J, leaving 14 bases between. This CDR3 reads CASSLSPGKGTEAFF. CDR3 nucleotide sequence: TGTGCCAGCAGCTTAAGTCCCGGGAAAGGGACTGAAGCTTTCTTT.

The chain is built from TRBV7-2 and TRBJ1-6; D not resolved. V lost 1 base and J 8 bases, leaving 18 bases between the germline ends. The CDR3 extends over 17 amino acids. CDR1 and CDR2 (germline): SGHTA, FQGNSA. CDR3 coding DNA: TGTGCCAGCAGCTTAGGGGCGGGGTCTTATAATGATTCACCCCTCCACTTT. Residues: CASSLGAGSYNDSPLHF.

This clone was seen a single time. The chain recombines TRBV27 with TRBJ2-6, with TRBD1 identical over 7 bases. Germline CDR1 reads MNHEY; CDR2 reads SMNVEV (reference sequence). This CDR3 has 16 residues. V lost 8 bases, J lost 1 base, and 8 bases stayed unmatched. Written as DNA, the CDR3 is TGTGCCAGCTCTGACAGGGTCTGGTCTGGGGCCAACGTCCTGACTTTC. Protein: CASSDRVWSGANVLTF.

This clone was seen just once. The CDR3 sequence: CASSDLGVGELFF. In nucleotides, the CDR3 is TGTGCCAGCAGTGACCTGGGGGTAGGGGAGCTGTTTTTT. The gene calls are TRBV2 and TRBJ2-2; D is possibly TRBD1 or TRBD2 (5 bases each). CDR1 and CDR2 from the germline V gene are SNHLY and FYNNEI. V was trimmed by 3 bases and J by 8 bases, leaving 10 bases between them. The CDR3 totals 13 residues.

This rearrangement joins TRBV5-6 to TRBJ1-5, with 10 bases fitting TRBD1. This CDR3 is 15 amino acids long. With 4 bases clipped from V and 2 bases from J, the junction kept 3 bases outside the gene matches. Germline V gene data show CDR1 as SGHDT and CDR2 as YYEEEE. The CDR3 sequence: CASSLTGGGNQPQHF. DNA for the CDR3: TGTGCCAGCAGCCTGACAGGGGGCGGCAATCAGCCCCAGCATTTT.

The V call is TRBV5-4, the J call TRBJ2-1, with D possibly matching TRBD2 (5 bases). CDR3 length equals 16 residues. Germline CDR1 reads SGHNT; CDR2 reads YYREEE (reference sequence). The germline V and J ends were trimmed by 4 bases and 2 bases, with 16 bases remaining between them. The CDR3 coding sequence is TGTGCCAGCAGCACCAGGACTGGACGTACCTACAATGAGCAGTTCTTC. It yields the protein CASSTRTGRTYNEQFF.

The rearrangement joins TRBV12-3 or TRBV12-4 to TRBJ2-7; D is undetermined. The CDR3 totals 12 residues. The V end lost 4 bases, the J end lost 1 base, and 5 bases lay between the germline ends. CDR3 sequence reads: CASSSLSYEQYF. The CDR3 DNA is TGTGCCAGCAGTTCCTTATCCTACGAGCAGTACTTC.

The rearrangement uses TRBV24-1 and TRBJ2-7; 7 bases align to TRBD1. The CDR3 is 14 residues long. Germline V gene lookup returns CDR1 KGHDR and CDR2 SFDVKD. V dropped 5 bases and J dropped 4; count of bases not matched to a gene: 7. The CDR3 sequence: CATSALYRGYEQYV. Written as DNA, the CDR3 is TGTGCCACCAGTGCCTTATACAGGGGTTACGAGCAGTACGTC.

The rearrangement links TRBV28 to TRBJ2-2, with 7 bases identical to TRBD1. This CDR3 contains 15 residues. Per germline, CDR1 MDHEN and CDR2 SYDVKM. V was pared by 6 bases and J by 5 bases, with 9 bases of the junction left unmatched. DNA of the CDR3: TGTGCCAGCAGCTTGACAGGGAGAAAAACCGGGGAGCTGTTTTTT. Translating it yields CASSLTGRKTGELFF.

The chain recombines TRBV7-9 with TRBJ1-5, with D unclear. The V gene lost 1 base and the J gene lost 3 bases, with 10 bases spanning the gap. The germline V gene encodes CDR1 SEHNR and CDR2 FQNEAQ (reference sequence). CDR3 length: 15 amino acids. Written as DNA, the CDR3 is TGTGCCAGCAGCTTAGGAGAGGGCCACAATCAGCCCCAGCATTTT. Protein: CASSLGEGHNQPQHF.

This sequence joins TRBV5-6 and TRBJ2-7; 8 bases map to TRBD2. The CDR3 sequence is 16 residues long. J lost 4 bases, V lost 0 bases, and 9 bases had no gene match. Germline V CDR1 and CDR2: SGHDT, YYEEEE. The CDR3 region has the DNA TGTGCCAGCAGCTTGGACTTGGCTAGCGGGTTTTACGAGCAGTACTTC. Its protein product is CASSLDLASGFYEQYF.

The table lists this clone with a count of one. This chain connects TRBV7-8 to TRBJ2-5; TRBD1 matches 9 bases. The germline CDR1 and CDR2 sequences are SGHVS and FQNEAQ. V shed 5 bases, J shed 8 bases, and the junction held 6 bases outside the gene matches. This CDR3 region has 13 residues. DNA for the CDR3: TGTGCCAGCAGCAAAGACAGGGGGGACACCCAGTACTTC. It translates to CASSKDRGDTQYF.

This clone was detected only a few times. The CDR3 loop is CASSVNLAGGPNEQFF. CDR3 in DNA: TGTGCCAGCAGCGTTAATCTAGCGGGGGGACCCAATGAGCAGTTCTTC. The rearrangement links TRBV9 to TRBJ2-1; 11 bases line up with TRBD2. This CDR3 comprises 16 residues. Germline assignment: CDR1 SGDLS and CDR2 YYNGEE. V lost 2 bases to trimming and J lost 6 bases; unmatched junction nucleotides: 7.